This is a list of T cell receptor beta chains from one sample in a study of T cell changes during pregnancy in multiple sclerosis. The repertoire was sequenced with immunoSEQ multiplex PCR; TCRdb's copy has only in-frame clones and lacks some. This table has 65,000 to 95,000 clones, under 95% appearing once. The sequencing here drew on peripheral blood, taken after pregnancy. The receptor set was obtained from a female donor in good health, enrolled as a control in a pregnancy study. The CDR3 runs from the conserved cysteine through the conserved F or W. The D gene is left open where the match is weak. Only some rows state a clone size, as once, few, many or a class for expanded clones.

>TRBJ2-5|TRBV10-2|TRBD2|NA
CASSDILAGGYQETQYF
TGCGCCAGCAGTGACATCCTAGCGGGGGGATACCAAGAGACCCAGTACTTC
>TRBJ2-3|TRBV28|NA|NA
CASSMGAAITDTQYF
TGTGCCAGCAGTATGGGGGCCGCGATAACAGATACGCAGTATTTT
>TRBJ2-5|TRBV21-1|NA|NA
CASSKEGLVHETQYF
TGTGCCAGCAGCAAAGAGGGGCTGGTCCACGAGACCCAGTACTTC
>TRBJ2-2|TRBV10-3|TRBD1|NA
CAIGRDRDAGELFF
TGTGCCATCGGCCGGGACAGGGACGCGGGGGAGCTGTTTTTT
>TRBJ2-3|TRBV7-3|NA|NA
CASSLSPEFTDTQYF
TGTGCCAGCAGCTTAAGTCCGGAGTTTACAGATACGCAGTATTTT
>TRBJ2-1|TRBV6-5|TRBD2|NA
CASSYYSGVNEQFF
TGTGCCAGCAGTTACTATAGCGGGGTTAATGAGCAGTTCTTC
>TRBJ1-3|TRBV4-2|TRBD1|NA
CASSQAGGGGNTIYF
TGTGCCAGCAGCCAAGCAGGGGGCGGTGGAAACACCATATATTTT
>TRBJ2-7|TRBV28|NA|once
CASSLRAGGYDEQYF
TGTGCCAGCAGTTTGAGAGCGGGCGGATACGACGAGCAGTACTTC
>TRBJ2-7|TRBV30|TRBD2|NA
CAWGRASEQYF
TGTGCCTGGGGGAGGGCTTCCGAGCAGTACTTC
>TRBJ1-1|TRBV5-4|NA|NA
CASSLADTEAFF
TGTGCCAGCAGCTTGGCGGACACTGAAGCTTTCTTT
>TRBJ2-3|TRBV5-1|TRBD2|NA
CASSLLAGGGDTQYF
TGCGCCAGCAGCTTACTAGCGGGAGGGGGTGATACGCAGTATTTT
>TRBJ2-4|TRBV18|NA|NA
CASSLEGAKNIQYF
TGTGCCAGCTCACTCGAGGGAGCCAAAAACATTCAGTACTTC
>TRBJ2-1|TRBV7-8|NA|NA
CASSSSGTDNEQFF
TGTGCCAGCAGCTCCAGCGGAACAGACAATGAGCAGTTCTTC
>TRBJ2-2|TRBV11-2|NA|NA
CASSLDGWGELFF
TGTGCCAGCAGCTTAGATGGCTGGGGGGAGCTGTTTTTT
>TRBJ2-1|TRBV6-5|NA|NA
CASRKTRTARNEQFF
TGTGCCAGCAGGAAAACTAGGACCGCGCGCAATGAGCAGTTCTTC
>TRBJ2-3|TRBV29-1|NA|NA
CSVARQESTDTQYF
TGCAGCGTTGCCAGACAGGAGAGCACAGATACGCAGTATTTT
>TRBJ2-3|TRBV18|TRBD1|NA
CASSSGQGGGDTQYF
TGTGCCAGCTCATCCGGACAGGGTGGTGGAGATACGCAGTATTTT
>TRBJ1-1|TRBV19|TRBD1|few
CASSRGPGQTTMNTEAFF
TGTGCCAGTAGTAGGGGACCGGGACAGACTACAATGAACACTGAAGCTTTCTTT
>TRBJ1-3|TRBV18|NA|NA
CASSPYPGDSSGNTIYF
TGTGCCAGCTCACCGTACCCGGGGGATAGCTCTGGAAACACCATATATTTT
>TRBJ2-5|TRBV9|NA|NA
CASSPRGGGAGYSTQETQYF
TGTGCCAGCAGCCCTAGAGGAGGGGGCGCGGGGTATAGTACCCAAGAGACCCAGTACTTC
>TRBJ2-7|TRBV27|NA|few
CASSFTGLEQYF
TGTGCCAGCAGTTTCACGGGTCTCGAGCAGTACTTC
>TRBJ2-6|TRBV18|NA|NA
CASSLQPSGANVLTF
TGTGCCAGCTCACTACAGCCCTCTGGGGCCAACGTCCTGACTTTC
>TRBJ1-2|TRBV5-4|NA|NA
CASSPRGGHNYGYTF
TGTGCCAGCAGCCCGCGGGGGGGGCATAACTATGGCTACACCTTC
>TRBJ1-1|TRBV11-2|TRBD1|NA
CASSPRAGGIIEAFF
TGTGCCAGCAGCCCCCGGGCAGGGGGCATTATAGAAGCTTTCTTT
>TRBJ2-2|TRBV19|TRBD1|NA
CASSIRGQVSNTGELFF
TGTGCCAGTAGTATACGGGGACAGGTTTCGAACACCGGGGAGCTGTTTTTT
>TRBJ1-1|TRBV7-3|NA|few
CASSLTRGVPAFF
TGTGCCAGCAGCTTAACCCGGGGAGTCCCAGCTTTCTTT
>TRBJ2-1|TRBV4-1|TRBD2|NA
CASSQDPPRGGADEQFF
TGCGCCAGCAGCCAAGATCCCCCCCGCGGGGGGGCGGATGAGCAGTTCTTC
>TRBJ2-5|TRBV2|NA|NA
CASSRLRQETQYF
TGTGCCAGCAGTAGACTTAGACAAGAGACCCAGTACTTC
>TRBJ2-1|TRBV10-3|TRBD2|NA
CAISPSGGGNEQFF
TGTGCCATCAGCCCTAGCGGGGGTGGTAATGAGCAGTTCTTC
>TRBJ2-2|TRBV5-6|TRBD2|NA
CASRFGGLAPGTGELFF
TGTGCCAGCAGATTTGGAGGACTAGCGCCGGGCACCGGGGAGCTGTTTTTT
>TRBJ1-1|TRBV11-2|NA|NA
CASSLTTEAFF
TGTGCCAGCAGCTTGACAACTGAAGCTTTCTTT